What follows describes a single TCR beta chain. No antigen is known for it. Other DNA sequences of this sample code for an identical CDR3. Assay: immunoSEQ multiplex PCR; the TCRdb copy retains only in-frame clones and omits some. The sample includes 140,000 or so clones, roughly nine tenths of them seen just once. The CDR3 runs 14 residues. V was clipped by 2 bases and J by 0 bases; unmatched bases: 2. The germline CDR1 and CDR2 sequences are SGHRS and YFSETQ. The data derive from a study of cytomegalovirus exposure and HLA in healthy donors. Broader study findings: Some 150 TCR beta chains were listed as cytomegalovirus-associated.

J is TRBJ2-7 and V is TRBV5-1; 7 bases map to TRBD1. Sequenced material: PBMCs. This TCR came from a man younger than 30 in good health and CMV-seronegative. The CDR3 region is CASSFRQGSYEQYF. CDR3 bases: TGCGCCAGCAGCTTCAGACAGGGCTCCTACGAGCAGTACTTC.